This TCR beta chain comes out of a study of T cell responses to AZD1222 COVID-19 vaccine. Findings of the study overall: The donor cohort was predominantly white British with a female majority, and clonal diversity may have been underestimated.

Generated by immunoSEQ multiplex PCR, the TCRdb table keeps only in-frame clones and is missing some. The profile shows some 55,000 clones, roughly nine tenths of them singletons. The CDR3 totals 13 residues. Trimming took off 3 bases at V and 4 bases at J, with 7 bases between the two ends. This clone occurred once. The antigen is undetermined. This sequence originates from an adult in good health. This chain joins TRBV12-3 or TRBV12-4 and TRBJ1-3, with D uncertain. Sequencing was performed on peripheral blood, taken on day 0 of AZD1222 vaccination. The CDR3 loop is CASSLVRGNTIYF. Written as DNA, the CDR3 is TGTGCCAGCAGTTTGGTCAGGGGAAACACCATATATTTT.